This T cell receptor (beta chain) came from a study of cytomegalovirus exposure and HLA in healthy donors. A note on this clone: Antigen: not known.

The donors comprised healthy bone marrow donors. The PCR was carried out with 60 Vbeta primers and 13 Jbeta primers. Method: immunoSEQ multiplex PCR; TCRdb's copy keeps in-frame clones and lacks some. The sample shows almost 200,000 clones, roughly 78% of them seen only once. Trimming pared 2 bases from V and 5 bases from J, leaving 21 bases between. Germline lookup yields CDR1 MNHEY and CDR2 SMNVEV (reference sequence). The CDR3 has 17 residues. Study-wide results and limits: By HLA locus, TCR association rates varied in a later analysis, with DRB1 showing the most and HLA-C the fewest. It was 150 to 200 TCR beta chains that were listed as cytomegalovirus-associated.

Source material: PBMCs. The receptor was derived from a woman aged 30 to 39 in good health and CMV-seropositive. The chain uses TRBV27 and TRBJ1-2, with D possibly being TRBD1 (6 bases). The CDR3 here is CASSLRGTLRGFYGYTF. The DNA of the CDR3 is TGTGCCAGCAGTTTAAGGGGGACATTAAGGGGCTTTTATGGCTACACCTTC.